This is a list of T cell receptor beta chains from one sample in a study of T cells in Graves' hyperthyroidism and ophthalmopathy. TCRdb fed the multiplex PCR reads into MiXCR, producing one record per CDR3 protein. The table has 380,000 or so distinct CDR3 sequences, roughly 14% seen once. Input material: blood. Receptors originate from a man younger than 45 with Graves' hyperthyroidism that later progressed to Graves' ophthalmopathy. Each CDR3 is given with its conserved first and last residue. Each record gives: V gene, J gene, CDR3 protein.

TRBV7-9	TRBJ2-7	CASSEDRGRYEQYF
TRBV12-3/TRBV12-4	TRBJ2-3	CASSSYRGATTDTQYF
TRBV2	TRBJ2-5	CASSELAGALQSKTYQETQYF
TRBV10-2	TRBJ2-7	CASIRASEHEQYF
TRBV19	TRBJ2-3	CASSLTPGQGADTQYF
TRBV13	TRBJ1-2	CASSLASGVNYGYTF
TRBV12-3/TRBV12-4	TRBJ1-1	CASSIYAGGLNTEAFF
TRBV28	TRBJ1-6	CASSLSGRGSSPLHF
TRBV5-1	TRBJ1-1	CASSQGSEARLLEAFF
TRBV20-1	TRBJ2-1	CSAHESGQGLYEQFF
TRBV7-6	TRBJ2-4	CASSKSRLAGGPDIQYF
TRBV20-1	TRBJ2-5	CSATWRGQETQYF
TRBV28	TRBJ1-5	CATSWLAYNQPQHF
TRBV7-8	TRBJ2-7	CASSLSVVDSPYEQYF
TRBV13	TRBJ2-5	CASSWDRAPETQYF
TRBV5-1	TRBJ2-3	CASSPFSGFTDTQYF
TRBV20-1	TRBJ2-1	CSALSTGGKSYNEQFF
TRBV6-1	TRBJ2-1	CASRTTYNEQFF
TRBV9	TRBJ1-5	CASSAGKPVNQPQHF
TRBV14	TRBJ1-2	CASSQLITNYGYTF
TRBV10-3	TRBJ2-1	CASRRTGGVNEQFF
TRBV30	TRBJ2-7	CAWSVLGLASEQYF
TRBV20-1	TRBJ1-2	CSAPRQGADGYTF
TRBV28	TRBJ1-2	CASSTGGTAGYGYTF
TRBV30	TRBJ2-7	CAWAGGGNEQYF